A selection of T cell receptor beta chains follows, all from one sample in a study of blood T cells in healthy people across ages. TCRdb ran MiXCR on the 5' RACE reads and lists one entry per CDR3 protein. The data show about 1.6 million distinct CDR3 sequences, 30% to 40% seen once. The sequencing input was blood. Receptors originate from a woman aged 25 to 39 in good health. The CDR3 runs from the conserved cysteine through the conserved F or W. The D gene is left open where the match is weak. Clone size appears in some rows only: once, few, many, or a class for an expanded clone.

v_gene,d_gene,abundance,j_gene,len,CDR3nt,CDR3aa
TRBV27,.,.,TRBJ2-4,13,TGTGCCAGCAGTCCGGACCGGCTGGGGGAGCAGTACTTC,CASSPDRLGEQYF
TRBV2,TRBD2,few,TRBJ2-3,15,TGTGCCAGCAGCGCGCGGGGGGCTGGCACAGATACGCAGTATTTT,CASSARGAGTDTQYF
TRBV29-1,.,few,TRBJ2-1,17,TGCAGCGTTGAATTGGAGGGGTGGCTAGCGATGGGAGATGAGCAGTTCTTC,CSVELEGWLAMGDEQFF
TRBV5-8,.,.,TRBJ1-5,14,TGTGCCAGCAGCTGGGTTCATAGCAATCAGCCCCAGCATTTT,CASSWVHSNQPQHF
TRBV7-3,TRBD1,few,TRBJ2-5,15,TGTGCCAGCAGCTTAAGGGCGGGACAGGGAGAGACCCAGTACTTC,CASSLRAGQGETQYF
TRBV7-2,.,.,TRBJ1-2,16,TGTGCCAGCAGCCCTGAGCCGCAGGGAGGCTACTATGGCTACACCTTC,CASSPEPQGGYYGYTF
TRBV5-1,.,few,TRBJ1-1,15,TGCGCCAGCAGCTCGTACACCCCGCGTGGGGATGAAGCTTTCTTT,CASSSYTPRGDEAFF
TRBV7-6,.,.,TRBJ1-6,15,TGTGCCAGCAGCGTGGACAGCTCCTATAATTCACCCCTCCACTTT,CASSVDSSYNSPLHF
TRBV9,.,few,TRBJ1-6,14,TGTGCCAGCAGCCCCCGGGACGGACCGGCGACCCTCCACTTT,CASSPRDGPATLHF
TRBV15,.,.,TRBJ2-1,13,TGTGCCACCAGCAGAGATGACCGCAATGAGCAGTTCTTC,CATSRDDRNEQFF
TRBV5-1,.,.,TRBJ2-1,15,TGCGCCAGCAGCTTGGTTGTAACAGGGAGGAATGAGCAGTTCTTC,CASSLVVTGRNEQFF
TRBV3-1,.,few,TRBJ1-2,15,TGTGCCAGCAGCCAAGATACAGGGCTGGCCTATGGCTACACCTTC,CASSQDTGLAYGYTF
TRBV7-2,.,.,TRBJ2-5,17,TGTGCCAGCAGCTTGGTGGTAAAGGGGGGCGCGGAAGAGACCCAGTACTTC,CASSLVVKGGAEETQYF
TRBV20-1,TRBD2,few,TRBJ2-7,12,TGCAGTGCTAGAGGGGGGGGGTTCGAGCAGTACTTC,CSARGGGFEQYF
TRBV7-3,.,.,TRBJ2-3,15,TGTGCCAGCAGCTCACTAGTGGGGGCCACAGATACGCAGTATTTT,CASSSLVGATDTQYF
TRBV5-1,.,.,TRBJ1-4,15,TGCGCCAGCAGCTTGATGGGGGCCGGGAGTGAAAAACTGTTTTTT,CASSLMGAGSEKLFF
TRBV5-4,.,few,TRBJ2-1,15,TGTGCCAGCAGCCAGACAGGGAGGACAGGCAATGAGCAGTTCTTC,CASSQTGRTGNEQFF
TRBV6-6,.,few,TRBJ1-5,13,TGTGCCAGCACCGCTAATAGCAATCAGCCCCAGCATTTT,CASTANSNQPQHF
TRBV5-6,.,many,TRBJ2-5,13,TGTGCCAGCAGCTTTACAGGGAAGGAGACCCAGTACTTC,CASSFTGKETQYF
TRBV30,.,.,TRBJ2-1,12,TGTGCCTGGCTCGGGGTACACAATGAGCAGTTCTTC,CAWLGVHNEQFF
TRBV6-2/TRBV6-3,TRBD1,few,TRBJ2-1,14,TGTGCCAGCACCTCCGGACAGGGCTACAATGAGCAGTTCTTC,CASTSGQGYNEQFF
TRBV28,.,.,TRBJ2-1,12,TGTGCCAGCAGACTATGGGGGGATGAGCAGTTCTTC,CASRLWGDEQFF
TRBV20-1,TRBD2,.,TRBJ2-7,15,TGCAGTGCCGTCTCGACTAGCGGGACCTCCTACGAGCAGTACTTC,CSAVSTSGTSYEQYF
TRBV20-1,TRBD2,many,TRBJ2-1,14,TGCAGTGCTAGCGGGGCGGGAGGTGGCAATGAGCAGTTCTTC,CSASGAGGGNEQFF
TRBV20-1,TRBD1,.,TRBJ1-6,15,TGCAGTGCTAGAGATCATAGGGGGCCGGGTTCACCCCTCCACTTT,CSARDHRGPGSPLHF
TRBV20-1,.,.,TRBJ1-2,14,TGCAGTGCTCACGGGGTCACTTATAACTATGGCTACACCTTC,CSAHGVTYNYGYTF
TRBV7-8,TRBD2,few,TRBJ2-1,16,TGTGCCAGCAGCTCCCTACGACTGCGGGAGCGCAATGAGCAGTTCTTC,CASSSLRLRERNEQFF
TRBV20-1,.,.,TRBJ1-2,12,TGCAGTGCTACCGGATGGGCTATAGGCTACACCTTC,CSATGWAIGYTF
TRBV6-1,.,.,TRBJ1-2,13,TGTGCCAGCAGTGAATTCCCCCGGGGTGGCTACACCTTC,CASSEFPRGGYTF
TRBV6-6,TRBD2,.,TRBJ2-3,17,TGTGCCAGCAGTTACTCCCACTTGAGCGGGGGGGCAGATACGCAGTATTTT,CASSYSHLSGGADTQYF
TRBV27,.,few,TRBJ1-1,14,TGTGCCAGCAGTTTAGAGTGGGGGGACACTGAAGCTTTCTTT,CASSLEWGDTEAFF
TRBV7-3,TRBD1,few,TRBJ2-7,15,TGTGCCAGCAGCGCCGGGGACAGGGGTAAAAGCGAGCAGTACTTC,CASSAGDRGKSEQYF
TRBV27,.,few,TRBJ1-6,15,TGTGCCAGCACTACAGGGTTATTGCGGGATTCACCCCTCCACTTT,CASTTGLLRDSPLHF
TRBV6-5,TRBD2,.,TRBJ2-3,15,TGTGCCAGCAGAACGAGCGGGGTATTAAAAGATACGCAGTATTTT,CASRTSGVLKDTQYF
TRBV6-2/TRBV6-3,.,.,TRBJ1-1,14,TGTGCCAGCAGTCCCCAAGCAGTGAACACTGAAGCTTTCTTT,CASSPQAVNTEAFF
TRBV7-2,.,.,TRBJ2-2,15,TGTGCCAGCAGCCCACCATTCGCGAACACCGGGGAGCTGTTTTTT,CASSPPFANTGELFF
TRBV7-2,TRBD1,.,TRBJ1-2,16,TGTGCCAGCAGCTCGGGACAGGGGGCGTCAGGCTATGGCTACACCTTC,CASSSGQGASGYGYTF
TRBV6-6,.,.,TRBJ2-7,13,TGTGCCAGCAGTACTCGCCGGGTCCTCGAGCAGTACTTC,CASSTRRVLEQYF
TRBV6-5,TRBD2,many,TRBJ2-5,15,TGTGCCAGCAAAGGAAGCGGGGGAATGGGAGAGACCCAGTACTTC,CASKGSGGMGETQYF
TRBV5-5,.,.,TRBJ2-1,13,TGTGCCAGCAGCCCGCTTAACTTCAATGAGCAGTTCTTC,CASSPLNFNEQFF
TRBV5-4,.,.,TRBJ2-3,15,TGTGCCAGCACTCCGGGACCCAGGGGGGGAGATACGCAGTATTTT,CASTPGPRGGDTQYF
TRBV5-1,.,once,TRBJ2-1,14,TGCGCCAGCACCAAAGCAGCAGGGCTCAATGAGCAGTTCTTC,CASTKAAGLNEQFF
TRBV27,TRBD1,.,TRBJ1-1,13,TGTGCCAGCAGTTTCACCAGGACAGGGGAAGCTTTCTTT,CASSFTRTGEAFF
TRBV6-1,TRBD2,.,TRBJ2-3,17,TGTGCCAGCAGACCGGGACTAGCGGCGACCTACACAGATACGCAGTATTTT,CASRPGLAATYTDTQYF
TRBV10-2,TRBD2,.,TRBJ2-3,14,TGCGCCAGCACTAGCGGGGGGGCCACAGATACGCAGTATTTT,CASTSGGATDTQYF
TRBV12-3/TRBV12-4,.,few,TRBJ1-2,14,TGTGCCAGCAGTTTACGGGGGCGAGACCATGGCTACACCTTC,CASSLRGRDHGYTF